Following are 3 T cell receptor beta chains from one sample sequenced in a study of blood T cell repertoires in COVID-19. Only in-frame clones appear in the TCRdb table, and some are missing; sequencing was by immunoSEQ multiplex PCR. The sample records roughly 95,000 clones, approximately 90% being singletons. Sequenced input: peripheral blood. The receptors shown here come from a woman in her fifties or sixties in a cohort sampled during active COVID-19.

The gene calls are TRBV9 and TRBJ2-7; 10 bases align to TRBD2. V was pared by 0 bases and J by 1 base, with 4 bases of the junction left unmatched. This CDR3 region has 16 residues. Germline V gene lookup returns CDR1 SGDLS and CDR2 YYNGEE. CDR3 bases: TGTGCCAGCAGCGTAGCCGGGACTAGCGTTTCCTACGAGCAGTACTTC. This encodes CASSVAGTSVSYEQYF.

The gene calls are TRBV5-1 and TRBJ2-3; 7 nucleotides align to TRBD2. The CDR3 has 16 amino acids. Germline values: CDR1 SGHRS, CDR2 YFSETQ. V dropped 0 bases and J dropped 4; count of bases not matched to a gene: 8. CDR3 loop: CASSLVLRAGADTQYF. CDR3 nucleotide sequence: TGCGCCAGCAGCTTGGTGTTAAGGGCGGGAGCAGATACGCAGTATTTT.

This clone was observed a single time. This CDR3 is missing its conserved last phenylalanine or tryptophan, likely due to a read error. It is unclear where the CDR3 begins or ends on the DNA, so no DNA is shown, and the CDR3 is as TCRdb lists it. The chain couples TRBV3-1 (or the pseudogene TRBV3-2) to TRBJ2-3; the DNA was not compared with TRBD2, the D call given in the table. CDR1 LGHDT and CDR2 YNNKEL come from the germline V gene (reference sequence). With termini counted, the CDR3 has 11 amino acids. CDR3 protein: CASSHGGTPRY.